This is a list of T cell receptor beta chains from one sample in a study of vaccination and CD4 T cells after COVID-19. TCRdb re-called the PCR reads through MiXCR, storing one row per CDR3 protein. The sample lists 22,000 or so distinct CDR3 sequences; about 45% were seen once. These receptors' antigens are unknown. Sequencing input: CD4+ T cells from blood, cultured in vitro. The source is a human donor who had recovered from COVID-19. CDR3s leave out the opening cysteine and the closing phenylalanine or tryptophan. Each record gives: V gene, CDR3 protein.

TRBV7-8,ASSEGLSSYNEQF
TRBV27,ASSPWTGSLGGQPQH
TRBV12-3/TRBV12-4,ASRIYLNTEAF
TRBV27,ASSSDRGLSTEAF
TRBV28,ASSLGSGRGGELF
TRBV24-1,ATSDSSGNTIY
TRBV12-1,ASSPGDRINEKLF
TRBV11-2,ASGAGGRGGGDTQY
TRBV19,ASTLDGDVDNYGYT
TRBV2,ASSAEGNQPQH
TRBV9,ASSVTGANTEAF
TRBV12-3/TRBV12-4,ASSPHRTGTGGETQY
TRBV5-8,ASNTGTSGSETQY
TRBV11-2,ASSLGAGRAKNIQY
TRBV20-1,SALPGRQTQY
TRBV21-1,ASSTAVPLSDSLNQPQH
TRBV7-9,ASSFQGVSTEAF